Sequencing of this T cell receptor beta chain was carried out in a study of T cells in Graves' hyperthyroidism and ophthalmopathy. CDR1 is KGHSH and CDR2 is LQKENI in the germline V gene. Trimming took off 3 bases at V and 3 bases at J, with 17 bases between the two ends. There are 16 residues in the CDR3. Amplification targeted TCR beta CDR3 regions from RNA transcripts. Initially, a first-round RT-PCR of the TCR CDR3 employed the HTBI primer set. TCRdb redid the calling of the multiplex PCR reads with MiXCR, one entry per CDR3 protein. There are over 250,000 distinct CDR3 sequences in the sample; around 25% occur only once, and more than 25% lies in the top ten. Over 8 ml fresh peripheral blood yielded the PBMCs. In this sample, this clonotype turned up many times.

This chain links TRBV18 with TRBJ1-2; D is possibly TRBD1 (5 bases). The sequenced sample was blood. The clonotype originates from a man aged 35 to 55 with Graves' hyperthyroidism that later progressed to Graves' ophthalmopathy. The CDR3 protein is CASSPAQGGQDYGYTF. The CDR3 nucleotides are TGTGCCAGCTCACCTGCTCAGGGAGGGCAAGACTATGGCTACACCTTC.